This T cell receptor beta chain was observed in a study of identical twins. This clonotype was detected only a few times. TCRdb analysed the 5' RACE reads with MiXCR anew, one entry per CDR3 protein. The sample contains 1.5 million to 2 million distinct CDR3 sequences, 32% of which appear only once. Sequences were obtained from cord blood. This TCR derives from a newborn girl in good health.

The DNA of the CDR3 is TGTGCCAGCAGTAGTAACCGGGGGGGACTCTACGAGCAGTACTTC. As protein: CASSSNRGGLYEQYF. The V call is TRBV7-9, the J call TRBJ2-7, with 8 positions matching TRBD2. This CDR3 is 15 amino acids long. The germline V gene encodes CDR1 SEHNR and CDR2 FQNEAQ (reference sequence). V shed 6 bases and J 3 bases; nucleotides not matched to a gene: 10.